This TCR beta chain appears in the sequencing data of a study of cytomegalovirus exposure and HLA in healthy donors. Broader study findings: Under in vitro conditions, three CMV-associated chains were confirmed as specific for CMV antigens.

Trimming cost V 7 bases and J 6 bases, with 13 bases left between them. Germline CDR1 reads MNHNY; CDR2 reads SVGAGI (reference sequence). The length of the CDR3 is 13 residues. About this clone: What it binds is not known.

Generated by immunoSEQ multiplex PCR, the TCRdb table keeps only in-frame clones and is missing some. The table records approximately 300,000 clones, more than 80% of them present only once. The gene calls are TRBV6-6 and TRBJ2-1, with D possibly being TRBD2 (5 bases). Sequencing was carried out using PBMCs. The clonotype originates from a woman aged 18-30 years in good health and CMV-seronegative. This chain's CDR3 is CASKEGVGNEQFF. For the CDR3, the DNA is TGTGCCAGCAAAGAGGGAGTGGGCAATGAGCAGTTCTTC.